Listed here are 7 T cell receptor beta chains from one sample, sequenced in a study of HIV-infected patients and healthy controls. TCRdb passed the 5' RACE reads through MiXCR, listing each CDR3 protein once. The sample records around 18,000 distinct CDR3 sequences, less than 20% being singletons. Sequencing used CD8+ T cells from blood. The receptor source for this set is a human donor in good health.

This clonotype was detected a few times. The CDR3 DNA is TGTGCCAGCAGTCTCAGACTAGCTGCACAAGAGACCCAGTACTTC. Amino acid sequence: CASSLRLAAQETQYF. V and J are TRBV27 and TRBJ2-5, with 7 bases lining up with TRBD2. From germline, CDR1 is MNHEY and CDR2 SMNVEV (reference sequence). The CDR3 is 15 residues long. J gave up 2 bases and V 5 bases, and 8 bases lay outside the gene matches.

This clonotype was seen at least ten times. The chain combines TRBV10-2 with TRBJ1-4; D remains unclear. In germline, CDR1 is WSHSY, CDR2 SAAADI. This CDR3 spans 11 amino acids. Trimming shortened V by 0 bases and J by 10 bases, and 3 bases separated the two germline ends. CDR3 DNA sequence: TGCGCCAGCAGTGAGTCGCGAAAACTGTTTTTT. It translates to CASSESRKLFF.

This chain joins TRBV7-2 and TRBJ2-3, with a tentative D call TRBD2 (5 bases). There are 15 residues in the CDR3. The V end lost 1 base, the J end lost 2 bases, and 10 bases lay between the germline ends. Germline V gene sequence: CDR1 SGHTA, CDR2 FQGNSA. The CDR3 nucleotides read TGTGCCAGCAGCTTAGTAGCCGGGGACACAGATACGCAGTATTTT. Its protein is CASSLVAGDTDTQYF.

This chain joins TRBV14 and TRBJ1-3, with D possibly being TRBD1 (5 bases). Germline loops: CDR1 SGHDN, CDR2 FVKESK. This CDR3 is built from 16 residues. Trimming shortened V by 4 bases and J by 7 bases, and 20 bases separated the two germline ends. The CDR3 loop is CASSPGRGRGGNTIYF. CDR3 nucleotide sequence: TGTGCCAGCAGCCCGGGAAGAGGACGGGGGGGGAACACCATATATTTT.

This clonotype is a singleton in its sample. CDR3: CASMGGRGGNSPLHF. CDR3 nucleotide sequence: TGTGCCAGCATGGGGGGCCGAGGTGGTAATTCACCCCTCCACTTT. This chain joins TRBV6-1 and TRBJ1-6; maybe TRBD1 (6 bases). Germline V CDR1 and CDR2: MNHNS, SASEGT. This CDR3 spans 15 amino acids. Trimming stripped 7 bases from V and 6 bases from J, with 16 bases between.

Many counts were recorded for this clonotype. The chain uses TRBV4-3 and TRBJ2-1, with TRBD2 matching 9 bases. The CDR3 extends over 15 amino acids. J lost 9 bases, V lost 0 bases, and 6 bases had no gene match. Per germline, CDR1 LGHNA and CDR2 YSLEER. For the CDR3, the DNA is TGCGCCAGCAGCCAAGAGGCGGGGGGGCTGGTTGAGCAGTTCTTC. This encodes CASSQEAGGLVEQFF.

This sequence joins TRBV19 and TRBJ1-1, with 9 bases identical to TRBD1. Germline trimming cut 5 bases from V and 0 bases from J; bases unmatched to any gene: 16. CDR1 is LNHDA and CDR2 is SQIVND in the germline V gene (reference sequence). CDR3 length: 19 residues. The CDR3 DNA follows: TGTGCCAGTAGTGGTTTTCGGACAGGGGAGAAGGGAATGAACACTGAAGCTTTCTTT. The encoded protein is CASSGFRTGEKGMNTEAFF.